This T cell receptor beta chain was observed in a study of T cell clonality in common variable immunodeficiency. The study's findings and limits: In common variable immunodeficiency, TCR beta chains reportedly carried fewer deletions and N-nucleotide insertions. CVID subjects shared fewer TCRbeta clones than healthy controls did.

This clone was recorded at least ten times. Its antigen is currently unknown. The read ends 3 residues shy of where the CDR3 ends; the end is completed using the germline J gene. V shed 0 bases and J shed 5 bases, with 5 bases lying between them. Germline values: CDR1 GTSNPN, CDR2 SVGIG (reference sequence). The CDR3 runs 11 residues. Equal genomic DNA amounts from CVID and control samples were sequenced. The data were produced by immunoSEQ multiplex PCR, yet TCRdb's version contains in-frame clones alone and is incomplete. This sample carries around 39,000 clones, none of them present only once. Most patients and controls had Caucasian heritage.

This sequence was found in a person aged 18-69 years in good health. This chain uses TRBV30 with TRBJ2-7; D gene unclear. Sequences were obtained from peripheral blood mononuclear cells. CDR3 sequence reads: CAWSVSDEQYF. The sequenced part of the CDR3 DNA is TGTGCCTGGAGTGTCAGTGACGAG.